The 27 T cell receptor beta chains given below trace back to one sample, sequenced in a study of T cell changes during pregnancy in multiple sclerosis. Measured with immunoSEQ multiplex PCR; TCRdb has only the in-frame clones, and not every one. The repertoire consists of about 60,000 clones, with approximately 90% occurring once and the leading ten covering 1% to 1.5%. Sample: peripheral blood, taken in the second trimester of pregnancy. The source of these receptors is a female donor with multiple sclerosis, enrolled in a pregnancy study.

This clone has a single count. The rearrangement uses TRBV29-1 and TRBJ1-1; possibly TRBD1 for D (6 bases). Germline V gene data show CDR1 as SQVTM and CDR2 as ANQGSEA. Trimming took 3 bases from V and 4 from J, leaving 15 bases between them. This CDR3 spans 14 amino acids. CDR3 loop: CSVEGGRGSTEAFF. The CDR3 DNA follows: TGCAGCGTTGAGGGGGGGCGTGGATCCACTGAAGCTTTCTTT.

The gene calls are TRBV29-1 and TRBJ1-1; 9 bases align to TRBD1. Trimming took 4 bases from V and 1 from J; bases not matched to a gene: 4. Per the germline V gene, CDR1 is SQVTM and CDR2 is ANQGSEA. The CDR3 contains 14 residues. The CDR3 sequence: CSVGTGVSNTEAFF. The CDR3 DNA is TGCAGCGTTGGGACAGGGGTGTCGAACACTGAAGCTTTCTTT.

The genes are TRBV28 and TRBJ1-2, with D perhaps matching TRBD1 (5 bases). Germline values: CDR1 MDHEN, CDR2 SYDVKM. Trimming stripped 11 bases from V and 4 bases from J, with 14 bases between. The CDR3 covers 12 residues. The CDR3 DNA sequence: TGTGCCTCGCGGGGGTCGGTCTATGGCTACACCTTC. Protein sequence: CASRGSVYGYTF.

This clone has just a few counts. CDR3 protein: CASSPTNRAYEQYF. In nucleotides, the CDR3 is TGTGCCAGCTCACCAACGAACAGGGCCTACGAGCAGTACTTC. The chain has TRBV18 and TRBJ2-7; D may be TRBD1 (6 bases). The CDR3 is 14 amino acids. CDR1 and CDR2 from the germline V gene are KGHSH and LQKENI. With 2 bases removed from V and 2 bases from J, the gap between germline ends came to 10 bases.

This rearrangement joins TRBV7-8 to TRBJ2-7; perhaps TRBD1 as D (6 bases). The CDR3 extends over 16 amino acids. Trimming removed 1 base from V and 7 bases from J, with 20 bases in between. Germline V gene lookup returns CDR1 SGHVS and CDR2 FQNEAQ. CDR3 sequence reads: CASSLGFRDRTSEQYF. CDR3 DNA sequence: TGTGCCAGCAGCTTAGGGTTTCGAGACAGGACCTCAGAGCAGTACTTC. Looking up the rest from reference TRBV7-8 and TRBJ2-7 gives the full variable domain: GAGVSQSPRYKVAKRGQDVALRCDPISGHVSLFWYQQALGQGPEFLTYFQNEAQLDKSGLPSDRFFAERPEGSVSTLKIQRTQQEDSAVYLCASSLGFRDRTSEQYFGPGTRLTVT.

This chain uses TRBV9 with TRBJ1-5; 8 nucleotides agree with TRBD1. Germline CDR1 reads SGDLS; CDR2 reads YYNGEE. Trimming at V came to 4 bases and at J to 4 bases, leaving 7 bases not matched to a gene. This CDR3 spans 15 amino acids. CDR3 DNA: TGTGCCAGCAGCTTTGGACAGGGCCCTAATCAGCCCCAGCATTTT. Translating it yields CASSFGQGPNQPQHF.

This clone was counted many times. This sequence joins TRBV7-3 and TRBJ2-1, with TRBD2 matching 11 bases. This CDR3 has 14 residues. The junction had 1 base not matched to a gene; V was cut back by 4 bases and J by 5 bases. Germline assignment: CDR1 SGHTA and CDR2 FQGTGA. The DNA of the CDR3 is TGTGCCAGCAGCTCTAGCGGGGGGCACAATGAGCAGTTCTTC. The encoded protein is CASSSSGGHNEQFF.

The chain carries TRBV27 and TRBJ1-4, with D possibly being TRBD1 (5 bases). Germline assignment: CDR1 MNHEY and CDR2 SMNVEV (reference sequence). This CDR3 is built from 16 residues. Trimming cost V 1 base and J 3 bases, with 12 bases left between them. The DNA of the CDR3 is TGTGCCAGCAGTTTATGGGGATCAGGGCCTAATGAAAAACTGTTTTTT. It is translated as CASSLWGSGPNEKLFF.

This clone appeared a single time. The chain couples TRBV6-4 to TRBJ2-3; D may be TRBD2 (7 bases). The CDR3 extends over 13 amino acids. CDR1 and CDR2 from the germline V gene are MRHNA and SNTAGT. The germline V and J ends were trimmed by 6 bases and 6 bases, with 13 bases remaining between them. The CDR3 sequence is CASSSQGGDTQYF. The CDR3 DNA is TGTGCCAGCAGCTCACAGGGAGGGGATACGCAGTATTTT.

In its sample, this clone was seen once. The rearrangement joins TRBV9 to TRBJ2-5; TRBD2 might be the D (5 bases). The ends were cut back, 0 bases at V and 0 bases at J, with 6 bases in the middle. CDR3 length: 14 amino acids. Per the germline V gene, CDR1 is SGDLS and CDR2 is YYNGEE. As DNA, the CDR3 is TGTGCCAGCAGCGTAGGAGGGTACCAAGAGACCCAGTACTTC. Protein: CASSVGGYQETQYF.

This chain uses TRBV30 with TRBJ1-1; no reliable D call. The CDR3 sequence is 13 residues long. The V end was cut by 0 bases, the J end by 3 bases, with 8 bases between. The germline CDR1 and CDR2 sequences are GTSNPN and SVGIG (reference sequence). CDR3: CAWSVLKYTEAFF. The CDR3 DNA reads TGTGCCTGGAGTGTACTTAAGTACACTGAAGCTTTCTTT.

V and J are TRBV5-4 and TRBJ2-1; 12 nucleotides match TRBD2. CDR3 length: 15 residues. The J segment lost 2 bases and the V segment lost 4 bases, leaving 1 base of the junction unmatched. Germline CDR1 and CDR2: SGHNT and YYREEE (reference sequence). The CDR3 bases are TGTGCCAGCAGCCCTAGCGGGGGGGCCTACAATGAGCAGTTCTTC. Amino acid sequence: CASSPSGGAYNEQFF.

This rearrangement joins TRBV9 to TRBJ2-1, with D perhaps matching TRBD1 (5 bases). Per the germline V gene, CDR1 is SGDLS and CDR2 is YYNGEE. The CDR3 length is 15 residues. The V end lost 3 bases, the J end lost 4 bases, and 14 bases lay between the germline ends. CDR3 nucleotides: TGTGCCAGCAGCGGCCGTCCAGGGCCGTACAATGAGCAGTTCTTC. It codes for CASSGRPGPYNEQFF.

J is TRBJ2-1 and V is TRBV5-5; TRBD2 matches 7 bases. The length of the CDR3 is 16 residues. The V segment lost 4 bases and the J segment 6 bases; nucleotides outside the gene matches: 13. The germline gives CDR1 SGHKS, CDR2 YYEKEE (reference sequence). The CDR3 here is CASSPGGRPGSNEQFF. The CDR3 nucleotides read TGTGCCAGCAGCCCCGGCGGGAGACCGGGGTCCAATGAGCAGTTCTTC.

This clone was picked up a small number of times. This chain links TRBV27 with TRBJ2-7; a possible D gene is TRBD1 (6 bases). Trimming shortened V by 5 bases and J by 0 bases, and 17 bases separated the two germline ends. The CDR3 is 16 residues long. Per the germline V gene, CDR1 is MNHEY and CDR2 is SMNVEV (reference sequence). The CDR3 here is CASSPLGAVSSYEQYF. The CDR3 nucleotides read TGTGCCAGCAGTCCCCTGGGGGCCGTTAGCTCCTACGAGCAGTACTTC.

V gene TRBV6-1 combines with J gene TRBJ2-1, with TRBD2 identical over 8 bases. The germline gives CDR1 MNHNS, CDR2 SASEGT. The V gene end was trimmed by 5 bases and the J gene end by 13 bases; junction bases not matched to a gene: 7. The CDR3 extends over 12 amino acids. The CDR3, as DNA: TGTGCCAGCAGTCCACGGGGGGGACGACAGTTCTTC. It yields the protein CASSPRGGRQFF.

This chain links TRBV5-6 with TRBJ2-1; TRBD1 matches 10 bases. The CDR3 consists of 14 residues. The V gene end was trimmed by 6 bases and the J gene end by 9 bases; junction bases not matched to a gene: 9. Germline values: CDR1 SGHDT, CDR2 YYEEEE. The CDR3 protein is CASTSGTGVREQFF. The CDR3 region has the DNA TGTGCCAGCACTTCCGGGACAGGGGTTCGTGAGCAGTTCTTC.

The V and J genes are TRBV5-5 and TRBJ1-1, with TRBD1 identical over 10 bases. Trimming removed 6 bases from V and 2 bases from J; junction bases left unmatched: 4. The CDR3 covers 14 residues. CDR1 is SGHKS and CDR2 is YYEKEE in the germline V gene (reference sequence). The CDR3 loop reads CASIDRGLNTEAFF. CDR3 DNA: TGTGCCAGCATCGACAGGGGGCTAAACACTGAAGCTTTCTTT.

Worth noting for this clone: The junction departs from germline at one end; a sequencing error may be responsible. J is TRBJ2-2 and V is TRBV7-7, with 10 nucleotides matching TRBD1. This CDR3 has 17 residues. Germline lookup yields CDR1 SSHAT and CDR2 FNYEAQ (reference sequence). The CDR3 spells CASSFSPGQGTTGELFF. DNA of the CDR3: TGTGCTAGCAGCTTTTCTCCGGGACAGGGGACGACAGGGGAGCTGTTTTTT. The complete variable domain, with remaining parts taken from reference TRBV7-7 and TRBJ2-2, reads GAGVSQSPRYKVTKRGQDVTLRCDPISSHATLYWYQQALGQGPEFLTYFNYEAQPDKSGLPSDRFSAERPEGSISTLTIQRTEQRDSAMYRCASSFSPGQGTTGELFFGEGSRLTVL.

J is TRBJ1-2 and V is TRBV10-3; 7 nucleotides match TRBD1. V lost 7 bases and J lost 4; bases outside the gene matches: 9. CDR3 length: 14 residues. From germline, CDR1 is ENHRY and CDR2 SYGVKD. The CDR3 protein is CAITTKGAPYGYTF. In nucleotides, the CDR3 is TGTGCCATCACCACTAAGGGGGCCCCCTATGGCTACACCTTC.

This CDR3 reads CASTIAGGQETQYF. DNA for the CDR3: TGTGCCAGCACCATAGCGGGGGGCCAAGAGACCCAGTACTTC. The chain is built from TRBV7-2 and TRBJ2-5, with 10 bases identical to TRBD2. V lost 7 bases to trimming and J lost 1 base; unmatched junction nucleotides: 3. The CDR3 is 14 residues long. CDR1 is SGHTA, CDR2 FQGNSA, per germline.

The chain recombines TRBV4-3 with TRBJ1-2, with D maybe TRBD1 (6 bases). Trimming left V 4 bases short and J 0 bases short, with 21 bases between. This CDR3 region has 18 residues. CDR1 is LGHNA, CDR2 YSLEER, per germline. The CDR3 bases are TGCGCCAGCAGCCCCCGGGGACACCGCCGTTGGGCTAACTATGGCTACACCTTC. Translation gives CASSPRGHRRWANYGYTF.

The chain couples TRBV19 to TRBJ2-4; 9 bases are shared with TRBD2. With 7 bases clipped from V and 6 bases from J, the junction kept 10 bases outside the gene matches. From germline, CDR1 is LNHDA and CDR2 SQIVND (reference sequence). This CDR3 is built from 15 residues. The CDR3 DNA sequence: TGTGCCAGTACTAGCCTTAGCGGGGGAGGAAACATTCAGTACTTC. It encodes CASTSLSGGGNIQYF.

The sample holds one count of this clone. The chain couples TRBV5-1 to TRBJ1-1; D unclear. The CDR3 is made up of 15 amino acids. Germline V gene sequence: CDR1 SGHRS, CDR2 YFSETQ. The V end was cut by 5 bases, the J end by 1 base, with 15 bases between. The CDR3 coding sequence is TGCGCCAGCAGGGGAGTGAGTTCAGCGAACACTGAAGCTTTCTTT. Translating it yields CASRGVSSANTEAFF.

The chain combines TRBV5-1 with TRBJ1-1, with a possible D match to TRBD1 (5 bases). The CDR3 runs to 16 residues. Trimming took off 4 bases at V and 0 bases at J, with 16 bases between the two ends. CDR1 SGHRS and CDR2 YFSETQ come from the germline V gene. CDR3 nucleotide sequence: TGCGCCAGCAGCGCGGGGGGTGGAGAAGTGAACACTGAAGCTTTCTTT. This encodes CASSAGGGEVNTEAFF.

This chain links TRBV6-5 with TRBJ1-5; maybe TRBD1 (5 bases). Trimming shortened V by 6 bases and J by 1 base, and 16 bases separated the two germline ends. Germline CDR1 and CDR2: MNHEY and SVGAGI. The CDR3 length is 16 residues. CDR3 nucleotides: TGTGCCAGCAGCTACGGACAAGATAGCAGCAATCAGCCCCAGCATTTT. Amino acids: CASSYGQDSSNQPQHF.

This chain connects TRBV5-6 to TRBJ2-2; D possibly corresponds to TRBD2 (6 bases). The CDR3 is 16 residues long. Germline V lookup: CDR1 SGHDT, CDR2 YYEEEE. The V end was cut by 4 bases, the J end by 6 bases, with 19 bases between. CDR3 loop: CASSRGRLASSGELFF. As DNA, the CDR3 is TGTGCCAGCAGCCGGGGTCGGCTAGCGAGTTCCGGGGAGCTGTTTTTT. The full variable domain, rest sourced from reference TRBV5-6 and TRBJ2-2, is DAGVTQSPTHLIKTRGQQVTLRCSPKSGHDTVSWYQQALGQGPQFIFQYYEEEERQRGNFPDRFSGHQFPNYSSELNVNALLLGDSALYLCASSRGRLASSGELFFGEGSRLTVL.